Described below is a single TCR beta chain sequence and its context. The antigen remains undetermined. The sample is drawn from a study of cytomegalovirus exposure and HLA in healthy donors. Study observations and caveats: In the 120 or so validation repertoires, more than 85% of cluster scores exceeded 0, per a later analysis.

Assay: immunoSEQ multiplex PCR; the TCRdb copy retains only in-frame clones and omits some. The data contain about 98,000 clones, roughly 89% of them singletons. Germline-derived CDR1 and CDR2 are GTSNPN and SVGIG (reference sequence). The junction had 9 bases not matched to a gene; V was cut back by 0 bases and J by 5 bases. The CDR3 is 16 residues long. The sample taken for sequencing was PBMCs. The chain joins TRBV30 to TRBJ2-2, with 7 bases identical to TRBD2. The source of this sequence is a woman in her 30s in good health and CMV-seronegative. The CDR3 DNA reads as TGTGCCTGGAGTGTACGCCGGCGGGAGAAGACCGGGGAGCTGTTTTTT. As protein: CAWSVRRREKTGELFF.